The T cell receptor (beta chain) under discussion was sequenced for a study of T cell responses to AZD1222 COVID-19 vaccine. General study findings and limits: Only 5 or 6 AZD1222 recipients were seropositive at baseline. Unmutated variant regions are reportedly the target of nearly half of TCRs that are spike-specific.

Some clones are missing from TCRdb's copy, which holds only in-frame ones; the method was immunoSEQ multiplex PCR. The sample lists some 130,000 clones, roughly 89% seen once, with 6.3% in the top ten. This clone was counted a few times. Its antigen remains unknown. With 2 bases removed from V and 0 bases from J, the gap between germline ends came to 14 bases. The V gene's germline CDR1 is SGHVS and CDR2 FQNEAQ. This CDR3 region has 17 residues. V gene TRBV7-8 combines with J gene TRBJ1-3; perhaps TRBD1 as D (6 bases). This receptor was taken from an adult in good health. The source material was peripheral blood, sampled on day 0 of AZD1222 vaccination. DNA for the CDR3: TGTGCCAGCAGCTTATTTACAGGGCAGAGCTCTGGAAACACCATATATTTT. Its translation is CASSLFTGQSSGNTIYF.